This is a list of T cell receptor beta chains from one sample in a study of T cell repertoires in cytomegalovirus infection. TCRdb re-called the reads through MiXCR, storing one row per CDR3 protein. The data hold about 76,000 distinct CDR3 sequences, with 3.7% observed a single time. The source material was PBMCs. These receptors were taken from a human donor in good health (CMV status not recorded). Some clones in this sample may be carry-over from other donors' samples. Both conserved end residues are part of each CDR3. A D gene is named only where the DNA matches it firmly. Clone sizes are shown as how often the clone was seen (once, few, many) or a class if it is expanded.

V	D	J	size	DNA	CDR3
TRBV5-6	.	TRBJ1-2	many	TGTGCCAGCAGCTCAGTACAGTTCGGCGGCTACACCTTC	CASSSVQFGGYTF
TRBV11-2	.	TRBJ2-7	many	TGTGCCAGCAGCCCCATTAAAGGGGCCTACGAGCAGTACTTC	CASSPIKGAYEQYF
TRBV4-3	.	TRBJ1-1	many	TGCGCCAGCAGCCAAGATCACCTGAACACTGAAGCTTTCTTT	CASSQDHLNTEAFF
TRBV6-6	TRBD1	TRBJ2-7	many	TGTGCCAGCAGTTACTACGACCCAGACAGGGGTTACGAGCAGTACTTC	CASSYYDPDRGYEQYF
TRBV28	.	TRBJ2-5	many	TGTGCCAGCAGGGGACCAGCCTTCCAAGAGACCCAGTACTTC	CASRGPAFQETQYF
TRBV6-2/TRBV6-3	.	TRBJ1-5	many	TGTGCCAGCAGTTACAGTACGAGGGCAGGTGGACGGGGTCAGCCCCAGCATTTT	CASSYSTRAGGRGQPQHF
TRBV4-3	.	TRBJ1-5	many	TGCGCCAGCAGCCAAGACAGCGGATATAGCAATCAGCCCCAGCATTTT	CASSQDSGYSNQPQHF
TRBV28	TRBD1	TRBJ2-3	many	TGTGCCAGCAGCCCAGGGGGCACGGCAGATACGCAGTATTTT	CASSPGGTADTQYF
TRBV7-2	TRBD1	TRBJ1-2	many	TGTGCCAGCAGCCCCCGGACAGGGCAAAGCCTAGGCTACACCTTC	CASSPRTGQSLGYTF
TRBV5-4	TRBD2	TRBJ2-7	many	TGTGCCAGCAGCTTGATGGGAGGGGAGCAGTACTTC	CASSLMGGEQYF
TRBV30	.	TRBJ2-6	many	TGTGCCTGGAGAGGAGTTGGGGCCAACGTCCTGACTTTC	CAWRGVGANVLTF
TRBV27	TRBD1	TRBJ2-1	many	TGTGCCAGCAGTTCCCCCAGGGGGTTGGTGAACAATGAGCAGTTCTTC	CASSSPRGLVNNEQFF
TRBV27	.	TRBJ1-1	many	TGTGCCAGCAGTCCCGCACAGGGACCTGAAGCTTTCTTT	CASSPAQGPEAFF
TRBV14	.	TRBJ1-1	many	TGTGCCAGCAGCCCGGGACATGGGGCTTTCTTT	CASSPGHGAFF
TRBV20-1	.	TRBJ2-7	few	TGCAGTGCTGCCGATTACGAGCAGTACTTC	CSAADYEQYF
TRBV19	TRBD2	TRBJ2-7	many	TGTGCCAGTAGTATGCGAGCGGGGGTAATGTCCTACGAGCAGTACTTC	CASSMRAGVMSYEQYF
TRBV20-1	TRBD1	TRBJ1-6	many	TGCAGTGCTAAGGGCCGGGACAGGGCGAATTCACCCCTCCACTTT	CSAKGRDRANSPLHF
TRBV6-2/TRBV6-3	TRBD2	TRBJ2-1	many	TGTGCCAGCAGGTTTCTAGCGGGGGGTGCCCCGGGGTACAATGAGCAGTTCTTC	CASRFLAGGAPGYNEQFF
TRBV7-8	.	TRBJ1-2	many	TGTGCCAGCAGCTTAGGTCCATCCCGGGGCTACACCTTC	CASSLGPSRGYTF
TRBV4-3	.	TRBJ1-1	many	TGCGCCAGCAGCCAAGTCCAGGGAGCTACTGAAGCTTTCTTT	CASSQVQGATEAFF
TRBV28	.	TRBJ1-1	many	TGTGCCAGCAGTTTCTACGCCAGGACTTTTGGGCGTGTAAACACTGAAGCTTTCTTT	CASSFYARTFGRVNTEAFF
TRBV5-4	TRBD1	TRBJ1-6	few	TGTGCCAGCAGCTTAGGGACAGCTCTAAATTCACCCCTCCACTTT	CASSLGTALNSPLHF
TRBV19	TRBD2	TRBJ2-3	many	TGTGCCAGTAGTACTAGCGGGGGGGGGTCAGATACGCAGTATTTT	CASSTSGGGSDTQYF
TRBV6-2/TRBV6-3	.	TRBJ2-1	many	TGTGCCAGCAGTACAGGAAGATACAAAGCCAATGAGCAGTTCTTC	CASSTGRYKANEQFF
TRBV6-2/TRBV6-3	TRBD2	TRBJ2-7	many	TGTGCCAGCAGAAAATGGACTAGCGCCTCCTACGAGCAGTACTTC	CASRKWTSASYEQYF